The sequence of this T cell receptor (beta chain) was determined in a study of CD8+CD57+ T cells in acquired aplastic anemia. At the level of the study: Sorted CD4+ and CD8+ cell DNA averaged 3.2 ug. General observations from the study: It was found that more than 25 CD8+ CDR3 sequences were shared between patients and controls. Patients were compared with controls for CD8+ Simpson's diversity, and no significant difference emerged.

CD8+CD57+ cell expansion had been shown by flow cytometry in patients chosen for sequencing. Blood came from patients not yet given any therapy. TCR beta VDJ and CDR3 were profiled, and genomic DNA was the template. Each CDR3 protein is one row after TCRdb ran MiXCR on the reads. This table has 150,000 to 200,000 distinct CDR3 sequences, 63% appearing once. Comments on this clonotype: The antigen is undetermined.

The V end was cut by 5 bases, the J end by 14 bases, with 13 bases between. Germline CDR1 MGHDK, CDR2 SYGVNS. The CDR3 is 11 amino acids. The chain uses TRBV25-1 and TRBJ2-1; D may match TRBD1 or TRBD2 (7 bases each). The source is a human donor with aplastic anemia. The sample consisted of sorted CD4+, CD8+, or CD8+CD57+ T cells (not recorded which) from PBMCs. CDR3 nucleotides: TGTGCCAGCAGTCAGGGGGGGCAGGAGTTCTTC. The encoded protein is CASSQGGQEFF.